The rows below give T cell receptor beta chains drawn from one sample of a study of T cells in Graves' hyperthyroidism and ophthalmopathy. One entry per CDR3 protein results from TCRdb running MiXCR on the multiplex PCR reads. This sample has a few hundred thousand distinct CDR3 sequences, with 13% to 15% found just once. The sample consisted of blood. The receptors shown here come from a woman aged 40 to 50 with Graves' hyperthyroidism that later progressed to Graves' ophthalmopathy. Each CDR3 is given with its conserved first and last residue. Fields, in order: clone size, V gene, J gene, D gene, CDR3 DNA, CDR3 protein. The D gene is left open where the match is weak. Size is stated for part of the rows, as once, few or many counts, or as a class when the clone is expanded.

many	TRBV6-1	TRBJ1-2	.	TGTGCCAGCATCGCCGGGAGCAGGGCCAACTATGGCTACACCTTC	CASIAGSRANYGYTF
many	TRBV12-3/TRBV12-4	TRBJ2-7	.	TGTGCCAGCAGTTTTCACGGGAAGGGTTACGAGCAGTACTTC	CASSFHGKGYEQYF
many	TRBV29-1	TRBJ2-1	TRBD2	TGCAGCGTTGATTTAGCGGGAGTGCCGGGGAATGAGCAGTTCTTC	CSVDLAGVPGNEQFF
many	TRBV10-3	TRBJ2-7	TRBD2	TGTGCCATCGCACCCCGCGGGACTAGCGGGACCTACGAGCAGTACTTC	CAIAPRGTSGTYEQYF
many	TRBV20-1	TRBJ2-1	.	TGCAGTGCCACCGGGACCACTTACAATGAGCAGTTCTTC	CSATGTTYNEQFF
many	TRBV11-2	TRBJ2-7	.	TGTGCCAGCAGCTTATTGCAGAGGAGAGGACACTACGAGCAGTACTTC	CASSLLQRRGHYEQYF
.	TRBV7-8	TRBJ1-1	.	TGTGCCAGCAGCCCCATGTGGACTGAAGCTTTCTTT	CASSPMWTEAFF
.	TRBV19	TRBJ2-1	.	TGTGCCAGTAGTACAGATGGCGTTTGGGCCAGCGTTGACTACAATGAGCAGTTCTTC	CASSTDGVWASVDYNEQFF
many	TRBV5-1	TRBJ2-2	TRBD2	TGCGCCAGCAGCGCCGGACTAGCGGGATACACCGGGGAGCTGTTTTTT	CASSAGLAGYTGELFF
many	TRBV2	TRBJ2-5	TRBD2	TGTGCCAGCAGCGGTCCCGGGACTAGGGTGGAGACCCAGTACTTC	CASSGPGTRVETQYF
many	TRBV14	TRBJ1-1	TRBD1	TGTGCCAGCAGCCAACTAGACAGGGCTGAAGCTTTCTTT	CASSQLDRAEAFF
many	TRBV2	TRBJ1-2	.	TGTGCCAGCAGTGCTCGACTGACTTTTGGCTACACCTTC	CASSARLTFGYTF
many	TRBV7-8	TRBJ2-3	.	TGTGCCAGCAGCTTTACAGGGTTTACTAGCACAGATACGCAGTATTTT	CASSFTGFTSTDTQYF
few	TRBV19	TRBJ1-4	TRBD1	TGTGCCAGTGCTCCGGGACAGGGGTTAGCCCTCAATGAAAAACTGTTTTTT	CASAPGQGLALNEKLFF
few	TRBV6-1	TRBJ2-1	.	TGTGCCAGCAGTGAAGTTGGGGCGATGGAGTTCTTC	CASSEVGAMEFF
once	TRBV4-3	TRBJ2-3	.	TGCGCCAGCAGCCAAGGGACTACAACTAGCACAGATACGCAGTATTTT	CASSQGTTTSTDTQYF
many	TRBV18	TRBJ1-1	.	TGTGCCAGTCTTGGTGGTAGGCAAGCTTTCTTT	CASLGGRQAFF
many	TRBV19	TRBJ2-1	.	TGTGCCAGTAGTCGTCGACGGACCGAGGCCTACAATGAGCAGTTCTTC	CASSRRRTEAYNEQFF
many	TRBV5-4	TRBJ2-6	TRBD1	TGTGCCAGCAGCTACGACAGGGGGCCTGGGGCCAACGTCCTGACTTTC	CASSYDRGPGANVLTF
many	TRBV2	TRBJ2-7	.	TGTGCCAGCAGTGAAGGGCAGGGGCGCACCTACGAGCAGTACTTC	CASSEGQGRTYEQYF
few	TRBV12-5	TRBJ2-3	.	TGTGCTAGTGGTTTGGCAGGTCTAGATACGCAGTATTTT	CASGLAGLDTQYF
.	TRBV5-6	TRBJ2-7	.	TGTGCCAGCAGCTTGGAACCCCTATACGAGCAGTACTTC	CASSLEPLYEQYF
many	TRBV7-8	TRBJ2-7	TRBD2	TGTGCCAGCAGCTTTAGCGGGAGTGTTGAGCAGTACTTC	CASSFSGSVEQYF
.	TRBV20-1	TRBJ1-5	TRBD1	TGCAGTGCCCCAATGGACAGGGGCAATCAGCCCCAGCATTTT	CSAPMDRGNQPQHF
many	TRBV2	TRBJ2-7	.	TGTGCCAGCAGTCCACTAGCACGGGAGCAGTACTTC	CASSPLAREQYF
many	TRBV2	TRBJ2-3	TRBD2	TGTGCCAGCAGTGATGGCCCTAGCGGGAGATTAGATACGCAGTATTTT	CASSDGPSGRLDTQYF
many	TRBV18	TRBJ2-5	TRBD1	TGTGCCAGCTCACCGAACAGGGGGCTAGGAGAGACCCAGTACTTC	CASSPNRGLGETQYF
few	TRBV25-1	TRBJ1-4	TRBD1	TGTGCCAGCAGAGGGACAGCTGAAAAACTGTTTTTT	CASRGTAEKLFF
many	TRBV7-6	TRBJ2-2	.	TGTGCCAGCAGCTTATTAGCATCCGGGGAGCTGTTTTTT	CASSLLASGELFF
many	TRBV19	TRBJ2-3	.	TGTGCCAGTAGTATGTTATTATGGGATTCAGATACGCAGTATTTT	CASSMLLWDSDTQYF
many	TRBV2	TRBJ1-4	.	TGTGCCAGCAGTGAACGGCTACTTTTTAGGGAAAAACTGTTTTTT	CASSERLLFREKLFF
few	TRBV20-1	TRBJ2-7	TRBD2	TGCAGTGCTGACAGACCCACCGGACTAGCATACGAGCAGTACTTC	CSADRPTGLAYEQYF
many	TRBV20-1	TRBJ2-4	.	TGCAGTGCTACCAAGGGGGGTGTCAGAAACATTCAGTACTTC	CSATKGGVRNIQYF
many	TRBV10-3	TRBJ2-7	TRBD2	TGTGCCACCAGGGCTAGCGGGATGTCTTACGAGCAGTACTTC	CATRASGMSYEQYF
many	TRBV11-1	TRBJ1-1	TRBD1	TGTGCCAGCAGCTTAGGACAGGGGCTTGACACTGAAGCTTTCTTT	CASSLGQGLDTEAFF
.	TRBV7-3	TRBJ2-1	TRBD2	TGTGCCAGCAGCTTAGTTGGGGGAGGGAATGAGCAGTTCTTC	CASSLVGGGNEQFF
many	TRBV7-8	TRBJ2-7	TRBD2	TGTGCCAGCACCCGGACTAGCGGGACTTACGAGCAGTACTTC	CASTRTSGTYEQYF
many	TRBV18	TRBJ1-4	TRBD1	TGTGCCAGCTCACCTACAGGGGGTGTAGAAAAACTGTTTTTT	CASSPTGGVEKLFF
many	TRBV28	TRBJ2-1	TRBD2	TGTGCCAGCAGGGTAGCGGGAGTCGGTGGGGGAATCTACAATGAGCAGTTCTTC	CASRVAGVGGGIYNEQFF
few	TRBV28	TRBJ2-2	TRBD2	TGTGCCACTCATAAAGAGTCTGAGACTAGCGGGAGGTTCGGCGGGGAGCTGTTTTTT	CATHKESETSGRFGGELFF
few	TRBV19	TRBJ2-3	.	TGTGCCAGTAGTATAGATTACAGGGAGCAGTATTTT	CASSIDYREQYF
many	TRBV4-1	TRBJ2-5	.	TGCGCCAGCAGCCAAGGTCCCATCAGGGTGAAGGAAGAGACCCAGTACTTC	CASSQGPIRVKEETQYF
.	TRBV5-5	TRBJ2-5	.	TGTGCCAGCAGCTTATCCTACCAAGAGATCCAGTACTTC	CASSLSYQEIQYF
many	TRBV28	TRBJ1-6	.	TGTGCCAGCAGTTTAGGGGGAGGTTATTCACCCCTCCACTTT	CASSLGGGYSPLHF
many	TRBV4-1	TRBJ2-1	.	TGCGCCAGCAGCCAAGATTACTGGATGGGTGAGCAGTTCTTC	CASSQDYWMGEQFF
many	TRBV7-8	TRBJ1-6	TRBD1	TGTGCCAGCAGCCAACGTGCTGCAGGGGGCCAGCTCTTTGGTTCACCCCTCCACTTT	CASSQRAAGGQLFGSPLHF
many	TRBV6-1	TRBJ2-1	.	TGTGCCAGCAGTGTCAATTTTTTTGCGGCTAGTGCCTACAATGAGCAGTTCTTC	CASSVNFFAASAYNEQFF
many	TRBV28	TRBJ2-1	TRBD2	TGTGCCAGCAGTTTCTGGGCTAGCGGTAACTCCTACAATGAGCAGTTCTTC	CASSFWASGNSYNEQFF
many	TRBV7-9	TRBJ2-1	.	TGTGCCAGCAGCGACCCCGGGACCTTAAAATTTAGCTCCTACAATGAGCAGTTCTTC	CASSDPGTLKFSSYNEQFF
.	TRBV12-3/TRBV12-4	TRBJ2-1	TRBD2	TGTGCCAGCAGCCCCCCACGGGAGGGAGACAATGAGCAGTTCTTC	CASSPPREGDNEQFF
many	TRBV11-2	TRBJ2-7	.	TGTGCCAGCAGCCGGGACACAGCCTCCTACGAGCAGTACTTC	CASSRDTASYEQYF
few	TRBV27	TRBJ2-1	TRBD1	TGTGCCAGCAGTTTAACCGGGACAGGACAGTTCTTC	CASSLTGTGQFF
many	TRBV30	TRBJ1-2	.	TGTGCCTGGAAAACTTTTTATGGCTACACCTTC	CAWKTFYGYTF